Below, 2 T cell receptor beta chains from the same sample are listed, as sequenced in a study of shared clonotypes between healthy human individuals. Profiling relied on immunoSEQ multiplex PCR, and the TCRdb table lists in-frame clones only, not all of them. The profile shows around 1.6 million clones, about 98% of them singletons. Sequencing input: naive CD4+ T cells sorted from blood. Subset noted: CD45RA+ positively selected. The receptor set was obtained from a man younger than 40 in good health.

The rearrangement joins TRBV6-6 to TRBJ2-5; D tentatively reads TRBD1 or TRBD2 (7 bases each). V lost 2 bases, J lost 4 bases, and 14 bases lay in between. CDR3 length: 15 residues. CDR1 and CDR2 from the germline V gene are MNHNY and SVGAGI (reference sequence). The CDR3 DNA follows: TGTGCCAGCAGTTACACCAGCAGGGGGGGAGAGACCCAGTACTTC. Its protein is CASSYTSRGGETQYF.

The V and J genes are TRBV28 and TRBJ2-7, with 12 positions matching TRBD2. This CDR3 comprises 16 residues. Germline lookup yields CDR1 MDHEN and CDR2 SYDVKM. The ends lost 5 bases at V and 0 bases at J; junction bases unmatched: 5. The CDR3: CASSVGGLAGSYEQYF. In DNA, the CDR3 is TGTGCCAGCAGTGTGGGGGGACTAGCGGGCTCCTACGAGCAGTACTTC.